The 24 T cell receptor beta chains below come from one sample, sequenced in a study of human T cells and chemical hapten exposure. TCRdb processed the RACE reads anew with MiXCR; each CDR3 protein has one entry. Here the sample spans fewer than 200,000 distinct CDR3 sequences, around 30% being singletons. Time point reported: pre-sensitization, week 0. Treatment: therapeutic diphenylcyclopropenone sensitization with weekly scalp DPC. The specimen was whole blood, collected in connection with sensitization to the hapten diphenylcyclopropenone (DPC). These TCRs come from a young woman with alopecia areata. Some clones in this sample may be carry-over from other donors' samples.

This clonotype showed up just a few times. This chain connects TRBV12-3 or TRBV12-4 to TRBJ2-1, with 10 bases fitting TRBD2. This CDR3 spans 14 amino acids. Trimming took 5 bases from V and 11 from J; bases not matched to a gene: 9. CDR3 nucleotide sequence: TGTGCCAGCAGTCCTCTAGCGGGGGCACTGAAGCAGTTCTTC. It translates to CASSPLAGALKQFF.

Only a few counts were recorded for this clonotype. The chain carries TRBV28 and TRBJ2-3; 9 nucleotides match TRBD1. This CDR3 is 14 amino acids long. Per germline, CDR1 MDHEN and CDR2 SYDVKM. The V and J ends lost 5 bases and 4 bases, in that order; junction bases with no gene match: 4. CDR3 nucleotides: TGTGCCAGCAGTGAGGGACAGGGTCCAGATACGCAGTATTTT. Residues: CASSEGQGPDTQYF.

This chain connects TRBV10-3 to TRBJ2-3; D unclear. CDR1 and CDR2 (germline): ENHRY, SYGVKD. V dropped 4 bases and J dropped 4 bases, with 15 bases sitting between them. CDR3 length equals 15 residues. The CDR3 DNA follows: TGTGCCATCAGTGCAACAGAGAAAGGAGCAGATACGCAGTATTTT. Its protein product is CAISATEKGADTQYF.

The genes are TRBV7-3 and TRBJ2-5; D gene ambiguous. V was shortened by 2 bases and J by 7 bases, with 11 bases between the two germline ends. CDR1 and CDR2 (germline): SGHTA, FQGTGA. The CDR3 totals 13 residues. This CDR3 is CASSLSSDGTQYF. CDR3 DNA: TGTGCCAGCAGCTTATCGTCCGACGGGACCCAGTACTTC.

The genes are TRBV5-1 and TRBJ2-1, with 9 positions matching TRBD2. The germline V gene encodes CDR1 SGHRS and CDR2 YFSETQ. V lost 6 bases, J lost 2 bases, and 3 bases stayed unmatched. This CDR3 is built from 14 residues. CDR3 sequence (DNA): TGCGCCAGCACCTGGACTAGCGCCTACAATGAGCAGTTCTTC. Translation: CASTWTSAYNEQFF. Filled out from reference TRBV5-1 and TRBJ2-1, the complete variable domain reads KAGVTQTPRYLIKTRGQQVTLSCSPISGHRSVSWYQQTPGQGLQFLFEYFSETQRNKGNFPGRFSGRQFSNSRSEMNVSTLELGDSALYLCASTWTSAYNEQFFGPGTRLTVL.

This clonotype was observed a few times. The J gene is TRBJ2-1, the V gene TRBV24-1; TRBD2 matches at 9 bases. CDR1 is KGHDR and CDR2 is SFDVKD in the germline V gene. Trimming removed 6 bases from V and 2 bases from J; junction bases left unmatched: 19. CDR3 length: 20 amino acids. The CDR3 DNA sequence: TGTGCCACCAGTCCCAACGGAAATAGCGGGAGATTGGGGGCCTACAATGAGCAGTTCTTC. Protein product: CATSPNGNSGRLGAYNEQFF.

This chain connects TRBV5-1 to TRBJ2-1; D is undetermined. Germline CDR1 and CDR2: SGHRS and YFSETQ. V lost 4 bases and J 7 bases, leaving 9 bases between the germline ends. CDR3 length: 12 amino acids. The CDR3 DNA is TGCGCCAGCAGCGCCACCTGGAATGAGCAGTTCTTC. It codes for CASSATWNEQFF.

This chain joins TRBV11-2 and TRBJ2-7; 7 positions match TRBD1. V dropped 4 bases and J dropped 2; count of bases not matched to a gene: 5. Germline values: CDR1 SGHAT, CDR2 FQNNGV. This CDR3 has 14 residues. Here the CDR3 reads CASSSRQGPYEQYF. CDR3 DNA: TGTGCCAGCAGCTCCAGACAGGGACCCTACGAGCAGTACTTC.

Here the CDR3 DNA reads TGTGCCAGCTCCCCTGGCGCGGTGTCCTACGAGCAGTACTTC. This sequence encodes CASSPGAVSYEQYF. This chain links TRBV18 with TRBJ2-7; D is ambiguous. Trimming pared 6 bases from V and 1 base from J, leaving 13 bases between. In germline, CDR1 is KGHSH, CDR2 LQKENI. The CDR3 length is 14 residues.

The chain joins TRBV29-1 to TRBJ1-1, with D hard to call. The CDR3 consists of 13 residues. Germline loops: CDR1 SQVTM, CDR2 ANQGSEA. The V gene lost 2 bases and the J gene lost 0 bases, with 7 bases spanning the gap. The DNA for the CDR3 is TGCAGCGTTGAAACGAGGCTGAACACTGAAGCTTTCTTT. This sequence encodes CSVETRLNTEAFF.

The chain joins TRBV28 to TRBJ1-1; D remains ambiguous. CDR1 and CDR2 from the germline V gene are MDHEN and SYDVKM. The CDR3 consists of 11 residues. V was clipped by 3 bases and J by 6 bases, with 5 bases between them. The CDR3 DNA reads TGTGCCAGCAGTTTGATCGCTGAAGCTTTCTTT. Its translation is CASSLIAEAFF.

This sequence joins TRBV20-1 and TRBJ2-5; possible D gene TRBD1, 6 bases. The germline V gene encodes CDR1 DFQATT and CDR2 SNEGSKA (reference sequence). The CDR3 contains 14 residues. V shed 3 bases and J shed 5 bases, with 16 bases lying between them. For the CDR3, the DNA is TGCAGTGCTAGGCTACAGGGTTCTGGGGAGACCCAGTACTTC. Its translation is CSARLQGSGETQYF.

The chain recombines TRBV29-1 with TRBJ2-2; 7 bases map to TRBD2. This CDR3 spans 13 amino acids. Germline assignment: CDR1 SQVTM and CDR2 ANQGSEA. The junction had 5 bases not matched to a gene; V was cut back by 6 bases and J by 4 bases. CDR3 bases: TGCAGCGTGGGGGGGGGAAGCACCGGGGAGCTGTTTTTT. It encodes CSVGGGSTGELFF.

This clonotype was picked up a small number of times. CDR3 loop: CASSPGASGFTEAFF. The CDR3 region has the DNA TGTGCCAGCAGCCCAGGTGCCTCAGGGTTTACTGAAGCTTTCTTT. The V and J genes are TRBV28 and TRBJ1-1, with D perhaps matching TRBD1 (5 bases). CDR3 length: 15 amino acids. Germline-derived CDR1 and CDR2 are MDHEN and SYDVKM. Deletions cut 6 bases from V and 5 bases from J, with 19 bases between.

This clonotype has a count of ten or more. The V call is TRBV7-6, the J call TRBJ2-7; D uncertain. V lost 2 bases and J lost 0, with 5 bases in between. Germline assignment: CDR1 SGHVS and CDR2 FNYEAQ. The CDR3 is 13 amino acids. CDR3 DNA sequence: TGTGCCAGCAGCTTAAGTCCCTCCTACGAGCAGTACTTC. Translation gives CASSLSPSYEQYF. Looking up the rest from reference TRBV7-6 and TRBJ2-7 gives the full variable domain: GAGVSQSPRYKVTKRGQDVALRCDPISGHVSLYWYRQALGQGPEFLTYFNYEAQQDKSGLPNDRFSAERPEGSISTLTIQRTEQRDSAMYRCASSLSPSYEQYFGPGTRLTVT.

CDR3 coding DNA: TGTGCCTGGAGCGGAATCTCGACAGGGACACCGAACTATGGCTACACCTTC. It codes for CAWSGISTGTPNYGYTF. The chain is built from TRBV30 and TRBJ1-2; TRBD1 agrees at 7 bases. CDR3 length: 17 amino acids. Germline loops: CDR1 GTSNPN, CDR2 SVGIG (reference sequence). J lost 2 bases, V lost 3 bases, and 15 bases had no gene match.

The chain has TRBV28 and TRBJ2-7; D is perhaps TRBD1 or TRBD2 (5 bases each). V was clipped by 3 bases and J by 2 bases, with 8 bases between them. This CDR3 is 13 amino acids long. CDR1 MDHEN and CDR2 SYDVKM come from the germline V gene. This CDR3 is CASSLGVPYEQYF. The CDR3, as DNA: TGTGCCAGCAGTTTGGGGGTGCCCTACGAGCAGTACTTC.

The CDR3 sequence: CSVGQGEGYEQYF. In DNA form, the CDR3 reads TGCAGCGTTGGACAGGGCGAGGGCTACGAGCAGTACTTC. This sequence joins TRBV29-1 and TRBJ2-7; TRBD1 aligns across 7 bases. The CDR3 extends over 13 amino acids. The germline V gene has CDR1 SQVTM and CDR2 ANQGSEA. V shed 4 bases, J shed 3 bases, and the junction held 6 bases outside the gene matches.

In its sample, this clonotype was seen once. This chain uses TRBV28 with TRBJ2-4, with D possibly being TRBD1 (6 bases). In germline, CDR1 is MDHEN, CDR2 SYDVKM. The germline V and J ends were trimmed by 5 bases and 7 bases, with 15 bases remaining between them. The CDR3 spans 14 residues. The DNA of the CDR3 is TGTGCCAGCAGTCAAACAGGGTCTGGGAACATTCAGTACTTC. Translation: CASSQTGSGNIQYF.

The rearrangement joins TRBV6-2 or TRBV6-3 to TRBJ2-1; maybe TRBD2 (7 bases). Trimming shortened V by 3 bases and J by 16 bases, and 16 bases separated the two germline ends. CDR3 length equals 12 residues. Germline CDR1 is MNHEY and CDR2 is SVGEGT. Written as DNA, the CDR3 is TGTGCCAGCAGTTATGGGGGGGGCGGGATATTCTTC. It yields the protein CASSYGGGGIFF.

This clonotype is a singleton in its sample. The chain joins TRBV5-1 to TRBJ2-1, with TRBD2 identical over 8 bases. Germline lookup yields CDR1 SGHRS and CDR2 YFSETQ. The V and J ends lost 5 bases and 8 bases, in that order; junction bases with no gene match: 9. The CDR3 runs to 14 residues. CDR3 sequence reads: CASRAGLGVDEQFF. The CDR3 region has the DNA TGCGCCAGCAGGGCGGGACTAGGTGTTGATGAGCAGTTCTTC. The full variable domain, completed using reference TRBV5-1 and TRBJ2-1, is KAGVTQTPRYLIKTRGQQVTLSCSPISGHRSVSWYQQTPGQGLQFLFEYFSETQRNKGNFPGRFSGRQFSNSRSEMNVSTLELGDSALYLCASRAGLGVDEQFFGPGTRLTVL.

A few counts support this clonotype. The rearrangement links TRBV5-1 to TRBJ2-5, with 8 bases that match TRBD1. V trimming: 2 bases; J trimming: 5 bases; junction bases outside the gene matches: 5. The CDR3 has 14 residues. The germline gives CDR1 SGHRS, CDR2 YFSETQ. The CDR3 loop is CASSLATGVETQYF. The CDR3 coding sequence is TGCGCCAGCAGCTTAGCGACAGGGGTGGAGACCCAGTACTTC.

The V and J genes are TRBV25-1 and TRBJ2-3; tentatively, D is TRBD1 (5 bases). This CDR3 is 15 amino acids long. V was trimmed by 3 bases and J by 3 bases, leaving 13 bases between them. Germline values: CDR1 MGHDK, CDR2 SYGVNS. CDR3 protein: CASSDRVKGTDTQYF. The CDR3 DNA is TGTGCCAGCAGTGACAGGGTGAAGGGAACAGATACGCAGTATTTT. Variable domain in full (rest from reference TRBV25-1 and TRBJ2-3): EADIYQTPRYLVIGTGKKITLECSQTMGHDKMYWYQQDPGMELHLIHYSYGVNSTEKGDLSSESTVSRIRTEHFPLTLESARPSHTSQYLCASSDRVKGTDTQYFGPGTRLTVL.

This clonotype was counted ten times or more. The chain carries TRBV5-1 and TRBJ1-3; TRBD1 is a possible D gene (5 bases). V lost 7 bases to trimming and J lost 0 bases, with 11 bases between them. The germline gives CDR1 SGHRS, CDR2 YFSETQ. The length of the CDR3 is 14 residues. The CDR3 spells CASRDGDSGNTIYF. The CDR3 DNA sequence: TGCGCCAGCCGGGACGGAGACTCTGGAAACACCATATATTTT.